A single sample gave rise to the 9 T cell receptor beta chains below, sequenced in a study of read filtering for tumor transcriptome and immune sequencing. This library used 300 to 500 ng RNA and molecular barcoded adaptors spanning alpha/delta and beta/gamma chains. One entry per CDR3 protein, called by TCRdb with MiXCR from the reads. There are 35,000 to 50,000 distinct CDR3 sequences in the sample; about a fifth occur only once, and roughly 37% lies in the top ten. Sequences were obtained from a population of CD138-negative cells sorted from bone marrow. These receptors were taken from a donor at least 40 years old with multiple myeloma.

This clonotype was picked up many times. The chain uses TRBV28 and TRBJ2-7; 11 positions agree with TRBD2. The CDR3 runs to 15 residues. J was trimmed by 5 bases and V by 5 bases; bases with no gene match: 8. CDR1 is MDHEN and CDR2 is SYDVKM in the germline V gene. The CDR3 nucleotides read TGTGCCAGCAGTCCGTCAGGACTAGCGGGTAACGAGCAGTACTTC. Translated: CASSPSGLAGNEQYF. Based on the CDR3 plus reference TRBV28 and TRBJ2-7, the full variable domain is DVKVTQSSRYLVKRTGEKVFLECVQDMDHENMFWYRQDPGLGLRLIYFSYDVKMKEKGDIPEGYSVSREKKERFSLILESASTNQTSMYLCASSPSGLAGNEQYFGPGTRLTVT.

This clonotype appeared many times. V and J are TRBV7-2 and TRBJ1-1; D gene ambiguous. CDR1 is SGHTA, CDR2 FQGNSA, per germline. The germline V and J ends were trimmed by 5 bases and 10 bases, with 14 bases remaining between them. The CDR3 loop spans 12 amino acids. The CDR3 loop reads CASSPGPQPAFF. The CDR3 region has the DNA TGTGCCAGCAGCCCCGGACCCCAGCCAGCTTTCTTT.

CDR3 protein: CSVSNPGGALGGYGYTF. CDR3 nucleotide sequence: TGCAGCGTTTCCAACCCGGGGGGGGCGCTCGGTGGCTATGGCTACACCTTC. The chain uses TRBV29-1 and TRBJ1-2; TRBD1 might be the D (6 bases). V lost 5 bases to trimming and J lost 4 bases, with 26 bases between them. The V gene's germline CDR1 is SQVTM and CDR2 ANQGSEA. The CDR3 has 17 residues.

This clonotype appeared many times. The chain joins TRBV20-1 to TRBJ1-1; D is uncertain. V lost 0 bases and J 1 base, leaving 9 bases between the germline ends. There are 14 residues in the CDR3. Per germline, CDR1 DFQATT and CDR2 SNEGSKA (reference sequence). The CDR3 nucleotides read TGCAGTGCTAGAGATGGATATAAGAACACTGAAGCTTTCTTT. Translating gives CSARDGYKNTEAFF.

In the case of this clonotype: Possible read error: a much larger clone is one base away. V and J are TRBV3-1 and TRBJ2-7, with 10 bases matching TRBD2. This CDR3 contains 14 residues. Germline-derived CDR1 and CDR2 are LGHDT and YNNKEL (reference sequence). With 5 bases clipped from V and 6 bases from J, the junction kept 7 bases outside the gene matches. This chain's CDR3 is CASSSRTSGCEQYF. For the CDR3, the DNA is TGTGCCAGCAGCTCTCGGACTAGCGGCTGCGAGCAGTACTTC.

This clonotype was seen repeatedly, ten times or more. The rearrangement uses TRBV19 and TRBJ2-1; D not certain. Germline CDR1 reads LNHDA; CDR2 reads SQIVND (reference sequence). This CDR3 comprises 15 residues. Trimming shortened V by 3 bases and J by 4 bases, and 13 bases separated the two germline ends. This CDR3 is CASSILSTEYNEQFF. CDR3 coding DNA: TGTGCCAGTAGTATCCTCTCGACCGAATACAATGAGCAGTTCTTC.

This clonotype was recorded many times. The chain couples TRBV7-8 to TRBJ2-1; 10 bases are a match to TRBD2. The J segment lost 4 bases and the V segment lost 4 bases, leaving 10 bases of the junction unmatched. The germline V gene encodes CDR1 SGHVS and CDR2 FQNEAQ. CDR3 length equals 17 residues. The CDR3 here is CASSSSLLAGMYNEQFF. CDR3 sequence (DNA): TGTGCCAGCAGCTCCTCTTTACTAGCGGGGATGTACAATGAGCAGTTCTTC.

About this clonotype: A read error may produce the germline difference seen at one junction end. This chain links TRBV14 with TRBJ2-1; TRBD2 matches at 7 bases. The germline gives CDR1 SGHDN, CDR2 FVKESK. The CDR3 is 16 residues long. The DNA for the CDR3 is TGTGCCAGCAGCCAAGGAGCGGGAAGGGTCTACAATGAGCTGTTCTTC. It translates to CASSQGAGRVYNELFF.

The chain employs TRBV28 and TRBJ2-3; 7 nucleotides align to TRBD1. V lost 8 bases to trimming and J lost 2 bases; unmatched junction nucleotides: 10. The length of the CDR3 is 15 residues. Per the germline V gene, CDR1 is MDHEN and CDR2 is SYDVKM. CDR3 loop: CASGTGEIDTDTQYF. The CDR3 region has the DNA TGTGCCAGCGGTACAGGGGAAATTGACACAGATACGCAGTATTTT.